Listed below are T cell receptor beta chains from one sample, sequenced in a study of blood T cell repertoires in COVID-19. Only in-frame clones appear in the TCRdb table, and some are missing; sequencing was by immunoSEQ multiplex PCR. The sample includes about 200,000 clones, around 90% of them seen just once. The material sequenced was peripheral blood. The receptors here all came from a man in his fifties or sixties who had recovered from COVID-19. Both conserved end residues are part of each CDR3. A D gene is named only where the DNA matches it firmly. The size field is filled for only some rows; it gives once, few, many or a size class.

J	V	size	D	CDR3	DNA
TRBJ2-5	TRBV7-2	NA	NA	CASSVQWALKETQYF	TGTGCCAGCAGCGTTCAGTGGGCGCTTAAGGAGACCCAGTACTTC
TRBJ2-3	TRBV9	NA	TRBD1	CASSVDGTGGTDTQYF	TGTGCCAGCAGCGTAGATGGGACAGGGGGCACAGATACGCAGTATTTT
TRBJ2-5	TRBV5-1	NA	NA	CASSLGSSQETQYF	TGCGCCAGCAGCTTGGGCAGTTCACAAGAGACCCAGTACTTC
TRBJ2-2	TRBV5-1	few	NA	CASSRRVEGGELFF	TGCGCCAGCAGTCGCCGTGTCGAGGGCGGGGAGCTGTTTTTT
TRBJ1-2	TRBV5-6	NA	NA	CASSLEQVAYGYTF	TGTGCCAGCAGCTTGGAGCAGGTTGCCTATGGCTACACCTTC
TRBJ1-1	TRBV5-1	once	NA	CASSFAGIMNTEAFF	TGCGCCAGCAGCTTCGCGGGGATCATGAACACTGAAGCTTTCTTT
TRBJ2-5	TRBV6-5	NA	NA	CASVAPGFETQYF	TGTGCCTCCGTGGCCCCAGGGTTCGAGACCCAGTACTTC
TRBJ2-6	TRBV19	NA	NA	CASSIRAPGANVLTF	TGTGCCAGTAGTATCAGGGCCCCTGGGGCCAACGTCCTGACTTTC
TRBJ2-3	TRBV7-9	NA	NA	CASSLGQDTDTQYF	TGTGCCAGCAGCTTAGGGCAGGACACAGATACGCAGTATTTT
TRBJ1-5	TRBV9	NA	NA	CASSVEGGGTRSQHF	TGTGCCAGCAGCGTGGAGGGTGGGGGGACCAGGAGCCAGCATTTT
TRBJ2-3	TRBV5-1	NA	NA	CASSPRGSTDTQYF	TGCGCCAGCAGCCCACGAGGGAGCACAGATACGCAGTATTTT
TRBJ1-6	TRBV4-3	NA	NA	CASSRDWRDNSPLHF	TGCGCCAGCAGCCGCGATTGGAGGGATAATTCACCCCTCCACTTT
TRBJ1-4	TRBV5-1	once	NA	CASSLAAGVDEKLFF	TGCGCCAGCAGCTTGGCTGCCGGGGTAGATGAAAAACTGTTTTTT
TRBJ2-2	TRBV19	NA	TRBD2	CASRTSGSLDGELFF	TGTGCCAGTCGAACTAGCGGGAGTTTGGACGGGGAGCTGTTTTTT
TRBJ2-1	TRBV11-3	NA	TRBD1	CASSRDRGANEQFF	TGTGCCAGCAGCAGAGACAGGGGGGCCAATGAGCAGTTCTTC
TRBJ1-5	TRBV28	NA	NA	CASSPPGDNQPQHF	TGTGCCAGCAGCCCTCCGGGAGACAATCAGCCCCAGCATTTT
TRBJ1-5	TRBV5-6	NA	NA	CASSPGGGQNQPQHF	TGTGCCAGCAGCCCCGGGGGGGGGCAAAATCAGCCCCAGCATTTT
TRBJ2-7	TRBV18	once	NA	CASSPTSEGEQYF	TGTGCCAGCTCACCAACATCCGAGGGCGAGCAGTACTTC
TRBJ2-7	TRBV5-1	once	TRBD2	CASSAGLANDEQYF	TGCGCCAGCAGCGCCGGACTAGCGAACGACGAGCAGTACTTC
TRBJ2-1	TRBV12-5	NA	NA	CASGVHNEQFF	TGTGCTAGTGGCGTCCACAATGAGCAGTTCTTC
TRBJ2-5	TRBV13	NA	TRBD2	CASSITGEGETQYF	TGTGCCAGCAGCATCACCGGGGAGGGAGAGACCCAGTACTTC
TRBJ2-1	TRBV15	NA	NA	CATSRELAVRNGQFF	TGTGCCACCAGCAGAGAGCTGGCCGTAAGAAATGGGCAGTTCTTC
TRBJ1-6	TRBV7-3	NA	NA	CASSLQGRSPLHF	TGTGCCAGCAGCTTACAGGGAAGGTCACCCCTCCACTTT
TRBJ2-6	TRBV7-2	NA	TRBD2	CASSPLVAGALSGANVLTF	TGTGCCAGCAGCCCCCTGGTAGCGGGGGCTCTCTCTGGGGCCAACGTCCTGACTTTC
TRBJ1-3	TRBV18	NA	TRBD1	CASSPQGATNTIYF	TGTGCCAGCTCACCACAGGGGGCAACGAACACCATATATTTT
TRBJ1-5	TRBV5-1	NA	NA	CASSPSGGNQPQHF	TGCGCCAGCAGCCCATCGGGAGGAAATCAGCCCCAGCATTTT
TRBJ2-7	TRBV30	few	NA	CAWGGLYEQYF	TGTGCCTGGGGCGGGTTATACGAGCAGTACTTC
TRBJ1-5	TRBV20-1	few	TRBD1	CSASLGQGNQPQHF	TGCAGTGCTAGTCTAGGACAGGGAAATCAGCCCCAGCATTTT
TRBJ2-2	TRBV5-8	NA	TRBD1	CASSGQGYAVGELFF	TGTGCCAGCAGCGGACAGGGATATGCGGTCGGGGAGCTGTTTTTT
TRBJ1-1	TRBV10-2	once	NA	CASVNPGGNTEAFF	TGCGCCAGCGTTAACCCGGGAGGAAACACTGAAGCTTTCTTT
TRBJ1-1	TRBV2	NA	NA	CASSENGQNTEAFF	TGTGCCAGCAGTGAAAATGGACAGAACACTGAAGCTTTCTTT
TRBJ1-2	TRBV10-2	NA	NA	CASRDSAGSLYGYTF	TGCGCCAGCAGGGACAGCGCAGGGAGCCTCTATGGCTACACCTTC
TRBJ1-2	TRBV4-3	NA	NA	CASSQDQRQTNYGYTF	TGCGCCAGCAGCCAAGATCAGAGACAGACTAACTATGGCTACACCTTC
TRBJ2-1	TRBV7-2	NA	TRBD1	CASSQGAPSYNEQFF	TGTGCCAGCAGCCAGGGGGCTCCGTCCTACAATGAGCAGTTCTTC
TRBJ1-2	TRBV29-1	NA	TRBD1	CSVAGQGSYGYTF	TGCAGCGTCGCCGGACAGGGTTCCTATGGCTACACCTTC
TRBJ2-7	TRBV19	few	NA	CASSMGDNYYEQYF	TGTGCCAGTAGTATGGGGGACAACTACTACGAGCAGTACTTC
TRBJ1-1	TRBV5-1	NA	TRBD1	CASNLETGGRGTEAFF	TGCGCCAGCAATTTAGAAACAGGGGGAAGAGGAACTGAAGCTTTCTTT